This T cell receptor (beta chain) came from a study of blood T cell repertoires in COVID-19. CDR1 is SQVTM and CDR2 is ANQGSEA in the germline V gene. Trimming took 7 bases from V and 4 from J, leaving 7 bases between them. There are 10 residues in the CDR3. Profiling relied on immunoSEQ multiplex PCR, and the TCRdb table lists in-frame clones only, not all of them. The sample lists around 200,000 clones, around 87% occurring once. The sequenced sample was peripheral blood. The TCR comes from a man aged 40-49 years with active or convalescent COVID-19. The J gene is TRBJ1-1, the V gene TRBV29-1; D remains ambiguous. CDR3 amino acids: CSAGSTEAFF. The CDR3 DNA follows: TGCAGCGCCGGGAGCACTGAAGCTTTCTTT.